This TCR beta chain was obtained from a study of T cell changes during pregnancy in multiple sclerosis. With 5 bases removed from V and 7 bases from J, the gap between germline ends came to 12 bases. The CDR3 is 12 amino acids. Germline CDR1 reads ENHRY; CDR2 reads SYGVKD. The data were produced by immunoSEQ multiplex PCR, yet TCRdb's version contains in-frame clones alone and is incomplete. This sample has 40,000 or so clones, with more than 85% found just once. The source material was CD8+ T cells from peripheral blood mononuclear cells, sampled after pregnancy. V gene TRBV10-3 combines with J gene TRBJ2-7, with a weak D call TRBD2 (6 bases). This sequence was found in a female donor with multiple sclerosis, enrolled in a pregnancy study. The CDR3 DNA is TGTGCCATCAGTACGGGAGAGGAGGAGCAGTACTTC. As protein: CAISTGEEEQYF.